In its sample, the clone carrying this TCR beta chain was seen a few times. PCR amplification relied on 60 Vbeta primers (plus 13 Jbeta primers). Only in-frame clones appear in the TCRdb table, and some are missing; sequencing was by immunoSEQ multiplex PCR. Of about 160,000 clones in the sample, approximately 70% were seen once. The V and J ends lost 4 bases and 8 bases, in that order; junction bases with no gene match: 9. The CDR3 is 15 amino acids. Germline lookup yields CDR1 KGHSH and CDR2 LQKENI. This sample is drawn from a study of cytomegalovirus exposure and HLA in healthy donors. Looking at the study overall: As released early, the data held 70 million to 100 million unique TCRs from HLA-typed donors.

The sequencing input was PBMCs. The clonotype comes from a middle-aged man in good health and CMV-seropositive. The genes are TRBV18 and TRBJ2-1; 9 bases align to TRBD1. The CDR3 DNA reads TGTGCCAGCTCACTGGGACAGGGATCCGGGGATGAGCAGTTCTTC. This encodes CASSLGQGSGDEQFF.